These 23 T cell receptor beta chains were all obtained from the same sample, sequenced in a study of blood T cell repertoires in COVID-19 (dated by TCRdb to about 2020). The library relied on the immunoSEQ multiplex PCR assay. The immuneACCESS repertoire file appears here via TCRdb, limited to in-frame rearrangements. These files lack a portion of the clones; in checked studies, under half of the deficit traces to unresolved V genes, and the cause of the others is not known. The sample table records fewer than 200,000 clones; roughly 82% of these occur just once. The ten largest clonotypes hold around 7.8% of the sample. The sequenced sample consisted of peripheral blood. Receptors were obtained from a woman aged 55-69 years with COVID-19, enrolled during active disease.

V usage is TRBV7-2 and J usage is TRBJ1-2, with 7 bases lining up with TRBD1. The J segment lost 4 bases and the V segment lost 1 base, leaving 6 bases of the junction unmatched. This CDR3 has 15 residues. Germline V gene lookup returns CDR1 SGHTA and CDR2 FQGNSA. CDR3 bases: TGTGCCAGCAGCTTAGAGAGGGGGCGAAGCTATGGCTACACCTTC. Amino acids: CASSLERGRSYGYTF.

The V and J genes are TRBV19 and TRBJ2-3; D possibly corresponds to TRBD2 (5 bases). Trimming stripped 4 bases from V and 0 bases from J, with 17 bases between. Per germline, CDR1 LNHDA and CDR2 SQIVND (reference sequence). The CDR3 extends over 17 amino acids. The CDR3 nucleotides read TGTGCCAGTAGTAGGTGGCGCCGGGAAGCTAGCACAGATACGCAGTATTTT. Protein product: CASSRWRREASTDTQYF. The whole variable domain, remainder taken from reference TRBV19 and TRBJ2-3, is DGGITQSPKYLFRKEGQNVTLSCEQNLNHDAMYWYRQDPGQGLRLIYYSQIVNDFQKGDIAEGYSVSREKKESFPLTVTSAQKNPTAFYLCASSRWRREASTDTQYFGPGTRLTVL.

The chain links TRBV15 to TRBJ2-1, with TRBD2 matching 11 bases. Trimming at V came to 0 bases and at J to 2 bases, leaving 6 bases not matched to a gene. The germline V gene has CDR1 LNHNV and CDR2 YYDKDF (reference sequence). CDR3 length: 18 amino acids. CDR3 sequence (DNA): TGTGCCACCAGCAGAGATCTAACTAGCGGGAGTACCTACAATGAGCAGTTCTTC. It translates to CATSRDLTSGSTYNEQFF.

This clone was recorded only once. The chain has TRBV2 and TRBJ1-4; D is unclear. The CDR3 loop spans 13 amino acids. V lost 5 bases, J lost 8 bases, and 12 bases lay in between. Germline V gene lookup returns CDR1 SNHLY and CDR2 FYNNEI. In DNA form, the CDR3 reads TGTGCCAGCAGTTACGGTCTGGGCGAAAAACTGTTTTTT. It yields the protein CASSYGLGEKLFF.

The V call is TRBV12-3 or TRBV12-4, the J call TRBJ1-2; a possible D gene is TRBD1 (5 bases). The CDR3 consists of 13 residues. V was clipped by 5 bases and J by 7 bases, with 14 bases between them. In DNA, the CDR3 is TGTGCCAGCAGTGTGACAGAAGTGACTGGCTACACCTTC. Translation gives CASSVTEVTGYTF.

The V gene is TRBV28, the J gene TRBJ2-2; D perhaps matches TRBD2 (7 bases). Per germline, CDR1 MDHEN and CDR2 SYDVKM. The germline V and J ends were trimmed by 1 base and 7 bases, with 16 bases remaining between them. The length of the CDR3 is 16 residues. This chain's CDR3 is CASSLLLTGGFGELFF. For the CDR3, the DNA is TGTGCCAGCAGTTTATTGTTAACGGGGGGCTTCGGGGAGCTGTTTTTT.

Only one count was recorded for this clone. This rearrangement joins TRBV9 to TRBJ1-5, with D perhaps TRBD1 (5 bases). The germline V gene has CDR1 SGDLS and CDR2 YYNGEE. The V end lost 4 bases, the J end lost 4 bases, and 12 bases lay between the germline ends. The CDR3 runs to 14 residues. The CDR3 DNA reads as TGTGCCAGCAGCCCCGGGGGTGTTAATCAGCCCCAGCATTTT. As protein: CASSPGGVNQPQHF.

The CDR3 coding sequence is TGTGCCAGCAGCCACGGTGAAGGGGATGAGACCCAGTACTTC. Its protein product is CASSHGEGDETQYF. J is TRBJ2-5 and V is TRBV5-6; a possible D gene is TRBD1 (5 bases). Germline V gene lookup returns CDR1 SGHDT and CDR2 YYEEEE. V lost 4 bases to trimming and J lost 5 bases, with 15 bases between them. The CDR3 has 14 amino acids.

The rearrangement joins TRBV13 to TRBJ2-5; 12 bases are shared with TRBD2. Germline V lookup: CDR1 PRHDT, CDR2 FYEKMQ (reference sequence). V shed 5 bases and J 4 bases; nucleotides not matched to a gene: 23. This CDR3 is built from 21 residues. Here the CDR3 reads CASSRGVGVRLAGVGGETQYF. CDR3 nucleotide sequence: TGTGCCAGCAGCCGAGGCGTTGGGGTCCGACTAGCGGGAGTCGGGGGAGAGACCCAGTACTTC.

The chain recombines TRBV27 with TRBJ1-5; TRBD1 might be the D (6 bases). Per the germline V gene, CDR1 is MNHEY and CDR2 is SMNVEV (reference sequence). This CDR3 has 14 amino acids. Trimming cost V 3 bases and J 6 bases, with 12 bases left between them. The chain's CDR3 is CASSLGGGIQPQHF. The CDR3 coding sequence is TGTGCCAGCAGTTTGGGAGGGGGGATTCAGCCCCAGCATTTT.

The chain recombines TRBV28 with TRBJ1-4; a weak D match, TRBD1 (6 bases). Germline CDR1 is MDHEN and CDR2 is SYDVKM. The CDR3 runs 16 residues. The ends were cut back, 3 bases at V and 5 bases at J, with 16 bases in the middle. CDR3 bases: TGTGCCAGCAGTTTCGACCACAGGGCAAGGAATGAAAAACTGTTTTTT. Translation: CASSFDHRARNEKLFF.

The chain has TRBV9 and TRBJ1-6, with 10 positions matching TRBD1. The J segment lost 9 bases and the V segment lost 4 bases, leaving 7 bases of the junction unmatched. The V gene's germline CDR1 is SGDLS and CDR2 YYNGEE. The CDR3 totals 15 residues. For the CDR3, the DNA is TGTGCCAGCAGCCTAGGACAGGGGGTAGGTTCACCCCTCCACTTT. It is translated as CASSLGQGVGSPLHF.

The genes are TRBV5-1 and TRBJ2-1, with 13 nucleotides matching TRBD2. The V and J ends lost 4 bases and 5 bases, in that order; junction bases with no gene match: 6. The CDR3 contains 16 residues. The V gene's germline CDR1 is SGHRS and CDR2 YFSETQ. CDR3 sequence reads: CASSVTSGGTHNEQFF. CDR3 sequence (DNA): TGCGCCAGCAGCGTGACTAGCGGGGGGACGCACAATGAGCAGTTCTTC.

The CDR3 here is CASSQDLRIAEEETQYF. DNA for the CDR3: TGTGCCAGCAGCCAAGATCTTAGAATAGCGGAGGAGGAGACCCAGTACTTC. The chain has TRBV3-1 (or the pseudogene TRBV3-2) and TRBJ2-5, with TRBD2 as a possible D gene (6 bases). CDR1 and CDR2 from the germline V gene are LGHDT and YNNKEL (reference sequence). The CDR3 extends over 17 amino acids. V was cut by 0 bases and J by 5 bases, with 19 bases left in between.

The rearrangement links TRBV5-4 to TRBJ2-1, with 14 bases fitting TRBD2. The CDR3 is 16 amino acids. V lost 4 bases to trimming and J lost 4 bases; unmatched junction nucleotides: 4. The germline CDR1 and CDR2 sequences are SGHNT and YYREEE (reference sequence). The CDR3 DNA reads as TGTGCCAGCAGCCAACGACTAGCGGGGGGGTACAATGAGCAGTTCTTC. The encoded protein is CASSQRLAGGYNEQFF.

This chain links TRBV27 with TRBJ1-5; D gene uncertain. The length of the CDR3 is 14 residues. Germline CDR1 MNHEY, CDR2 SMNVEV (reference sequence). V dropped 4 bases and J dropped 0 bases, with 7 bases sitting between them. The CDR3 DNA is TGTGCCAGCAGTTACAGTCTTAGCAATCAGCCCCAGCATTTT. It yields the protein CASSYSLSNQPQHF.

The CDR3 sequence: CASSNTGDNQPQHF. The DNA of the CDR3 is TGTGCCAGCTCAAATACGGGGGACAATCAGCCCCAGCATTTT. This chain uses TRBV18 with TRBJ1-5, with D maybe TRBD1 (5 bases). The CDR3 spans 14 residues. Germline CDR1 KGHSH, CDR2 LQKENI. Trimming cost V 5 bases and J 3 bases, with 11 bases left between them.

This sequence joins TRBV2 and TRBJ2-5; 10 positions agree with TRBD2. V was pared by 6 bases and J by 1 base, with 5 bases of the junction left unmatched. The CDR3 runs 15 residues. Germline assignment: CDR1 SNHLY and CDR2 FYNNEI. In nucleotides, the CDR3 is TGTGCCAGCAGGGTCGAGCGGGGGGGCCAAGAGACCCAGTACTTC. Translating gives CASRVERGGQETQYF.

This chain links TRBV13 with TRBJ1-5; D might be TRBD1 (5 bases). Per germline, CDR1 PRHDT and CDR2 FYEKMQ (reference sequence). V was shortened by 0 bases and J by 5 bases, with 11 bases between the two germline ends. The CDR3 totals 15 residues. The CDR3 DNA is TGTGCCAGCAGCTTAGGAGGACACGGCGATCAGCCCCAGCATTTT. Translation: CASSLGGHGDQPQHF. Drawing the rest from reference TRBV13 and TRBJ1-5, the complete variable domain is AAGVIQSPRHLIKEKRETATLKCYPIPRHDTVYWYQQGPGQDPQFLISFYEKMQSDKGSIPDRFSAQQFSDYHSELNMSSLELGDSALYFCASSLGGHGDQPQHFGDGTRLSIL.

J is TRBJ1-1 and V is TRBV19; 9 nucleotides agree with TRBD1. The trim removed 5 bases at V and 0 bases at J, leaving 10 bases unmatched. Germline V gene lookup returns CDR1 LNHDA and CDR2 SQIVND (reference sequence). The CDR3 contains 17 residues. The CDR3 DNA is TGTGCCAGTAGTCCCCGACAGGGGGTGACCTTGAACACTGAAGCTTTCTTT. Protein product: CASSPRQGVTLNTEAFF.

CDR3 DNA sequence: TGTGCCAGCAGCTTTTCAGGGGATGGCTACACCTTC. This gives the protein CASSFSGDGYTF. V gene TRBV11-2 combines with J gene TRBJ1-2; D may be TRBD1 (6 bases). V dropped 3 bases and J dropped 6 bases, with 8 bases sitting between them. The CDR3 is 12 residues long. The germline V gene encodes CDR1 SGHAT and CDR2 FQNNGV.

This sequence joins TRBV27 and TRBJ1-1, with D tentatively TRBD1 (6 bases). The CDR3 loop spans 16 amino acids. V dropped 0 bases and J dropped 0 bases, with 11 bases sitting between them. The germline V gene has CDR1 MNHEY and CDR2 SMNVEV (reference sequence). The CDR3 nucleotides are TGTGCCAGCAGTTTATCCCGACAGGCTATGAACACTGAAGCTTTCTTT. It codes for CASSLSRQAMNTEAFF.

Only a few counts were recorded for this clone. The gene calls are TRBV2 and TRBJ2-1; possible D gene TRBD1, 6 bases. Germline-derived CDR1 and CDR2 are SNHLY and FYNNEI. The CDR3 sequence is 14 residues long. Trimming shortened V by 5 bases and J by 0 bases, and 8 bases separated the two germline ends. In DNA form, the CDR3 reads TGTGCCAGCAGTACAGGGAGCTCCTACAATGAGCAGTTCTTC. Residues: CASSTGSSYNEQFF.